The present entry profiles one T cell receptor (beta chain) with its context. What it binds is unknown. Germline-derived CDR1 and CDR2 are SGHRS and YFSETQ. The CDR3 contains 17 residues. Trimming removed 0 bases from V and 0 bases from J, with 10 bases in between. The source of the sample is a study of shared clonotypes between healthy human individuals. Per sorted-subset replicate PCR, input was approximately 0.2 ug DNA, representing roughly 30,000 T cell genomes. The table came from immunoSEQ multiplex PCR; TCRdb's copy has only in-frame clones and leaves some out. The profile shows millions of clones, more than 80% of them singletons. Findings of the study overall: Rarefaction exposed incomplete sorted-subset sequencing despite large depth. Of the naive CD4 clonotypes, about 5% were shared across a few donors.

This chain connects TRBV5-1 to TRBJ1-6, with D uncertain. The clonotype originates from a man aged 18 to 29 in good health. Sequencing was performed on naive CD4+ T cells sorted from blood. The subset denotes: CD45RA+ positively selected. The CDR3 sequence: CASSLGLRSSYNSPLHF. Written as DNA, the CDR3 is TGCGCCAGCAGCTTGGGACTGCGAAGCTCCTATAATTCACCCCTCCACTTT.